This T cell receptor beta chain appears in the sequencing data of a study of blood T cell repertoires in COVID-19. About the study: The United States, Italy and Spain supplied acute and convalescent COVID-19 samples.

V shed 5 bases, J shed 4 bases, and the junction held 1 base outside the gene matches. This CDR3 is 13 amino acids long. The germline gives CDR1 PRHDT, CDR2 FYEKMQ (reference sequence). Sequencing was performed with immunoSEQ multiplex PCR; in TCRdb, only in-frame clones are kept and a portion is missing. The sample includes more than 350,000 clones, around 90% of them seen just once. The chain combines TRBV13 with TRBJ2-7, with TRBD2 identical over 11 bases. Sequenced: peripheral blood. This clonotype was obtained from a woman between 25 and 40 years old with COVID-19, enrolled during active disease. The CDR3 DNA reads as TGTGCCAGCAGCAGGACTAGCGGGTACGAGCAGTACTTC. Amino acid sequence: CASSRTSGYEQYF. Supplemented by reference TRBV13 and TRBJ2-7, the full variable domain reads AAGVIQSPRHLIKEKRETATLKCYPIPRHDTVYWYQQGPGQDPQFLISFYEKMQSDKGSIPDRFSAQQFSDYHSELNMSSLELGDSALYFCASSRTSGYEQYFGPGTRLTVT.